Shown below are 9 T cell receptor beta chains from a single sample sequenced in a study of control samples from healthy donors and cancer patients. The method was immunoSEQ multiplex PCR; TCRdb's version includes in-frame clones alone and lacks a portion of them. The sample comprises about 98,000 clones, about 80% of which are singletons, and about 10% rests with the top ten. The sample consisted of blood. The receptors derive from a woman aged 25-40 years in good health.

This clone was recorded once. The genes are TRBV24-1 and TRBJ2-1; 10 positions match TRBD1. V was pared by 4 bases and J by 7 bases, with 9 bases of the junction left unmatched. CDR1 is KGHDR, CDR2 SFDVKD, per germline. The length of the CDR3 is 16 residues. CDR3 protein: CATSDPGTGELNEQFF. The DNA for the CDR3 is TGTGCCACCAGTGACCCCGGGACAGGGGAATTGAATGAGCAGTTCTTC.

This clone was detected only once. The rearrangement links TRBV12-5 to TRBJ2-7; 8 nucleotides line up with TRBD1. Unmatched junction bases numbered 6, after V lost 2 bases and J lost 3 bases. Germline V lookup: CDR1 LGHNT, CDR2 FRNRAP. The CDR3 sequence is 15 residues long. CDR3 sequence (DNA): TGTGCTAGTGGTTTGCAGACAGGGGTTCACTACGAGCAGTACTTC. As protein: CASGLQTGVHYEQYF.

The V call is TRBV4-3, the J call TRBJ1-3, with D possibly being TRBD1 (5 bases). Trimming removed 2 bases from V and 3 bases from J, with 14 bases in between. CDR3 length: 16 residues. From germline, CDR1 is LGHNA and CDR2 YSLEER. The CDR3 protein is CASSQYSGASGNTIYF. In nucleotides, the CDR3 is TGCGCCAGCAGCCAATACAGCGGGGCGAGTGGAAACACCATATATTTT.

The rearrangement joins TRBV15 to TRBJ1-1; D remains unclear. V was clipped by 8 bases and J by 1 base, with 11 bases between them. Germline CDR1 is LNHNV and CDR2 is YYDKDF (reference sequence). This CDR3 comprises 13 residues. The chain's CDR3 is CATERVGNTEAFF. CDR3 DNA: TGTGCCACCGAAAGGGTAGGGAACACTGAAGCTTTCTTT.

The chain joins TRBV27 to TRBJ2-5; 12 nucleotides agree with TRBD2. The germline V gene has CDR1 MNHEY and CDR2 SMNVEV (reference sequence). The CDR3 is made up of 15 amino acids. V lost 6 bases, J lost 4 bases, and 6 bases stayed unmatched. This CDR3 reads CASSPSSGGGETQYF. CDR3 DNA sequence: TGTGCCAGCAGCCCGTCTAGCGGGGGGGGAGAGACCCAGTACTTC.

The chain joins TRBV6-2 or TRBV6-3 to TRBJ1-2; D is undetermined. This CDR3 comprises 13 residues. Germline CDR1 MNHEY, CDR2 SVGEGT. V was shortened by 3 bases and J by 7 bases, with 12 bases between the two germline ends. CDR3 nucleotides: TGTGCCAGCAGTTATGCGCGGGGAATTGGCTACACCTTC. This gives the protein CASSYARGIGYTF.

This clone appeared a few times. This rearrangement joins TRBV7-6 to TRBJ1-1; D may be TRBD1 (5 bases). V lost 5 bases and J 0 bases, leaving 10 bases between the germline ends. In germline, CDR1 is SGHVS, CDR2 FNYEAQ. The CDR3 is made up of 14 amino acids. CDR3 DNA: TGTGCCAGCAGCCCTGGGGGGGTGAACACTGAAGCTTTCTTT. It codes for CASSPGGVNTEAFF.

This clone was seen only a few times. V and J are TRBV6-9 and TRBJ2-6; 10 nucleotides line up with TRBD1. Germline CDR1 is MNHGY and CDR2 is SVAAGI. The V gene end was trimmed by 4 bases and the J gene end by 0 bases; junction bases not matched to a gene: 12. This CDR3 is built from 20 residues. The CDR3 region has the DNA TGTGCCAGCAGTTCGAGCTTGATAGGGACAGGGGCCTCTGGGGCCAACGTCCTGACTTTC. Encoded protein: CASSSSLIGTGASGANVLTF.

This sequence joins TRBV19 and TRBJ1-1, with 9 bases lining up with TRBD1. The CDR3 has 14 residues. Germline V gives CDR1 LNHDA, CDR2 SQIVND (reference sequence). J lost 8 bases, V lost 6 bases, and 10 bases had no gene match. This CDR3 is CASSYRGQGLEAFF. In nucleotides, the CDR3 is TGTGCCAGTAGCTATCGGGGACAGGGACTAGAAGCTTTCTTT.